The sequence of this T cell receptor beta chain was determined in a study of a mutant IDH1 vaccine in newly diagnosed glioma. Study-wide context: Held at week 35, visit V12 was the safety follow-up, and visit V13 followed at week 47.

The CDR3 totals 15 residues. V lost 3 bases and J 1 base, leaving 10 bases between the germline ends. Germline lookup yields CDR1 MGHRA and CDR2 YSYEKL. This clone was seen only a few times. The target antigen is unknown. Time point: week 47, end of study. In every dose of vaccine, 300 ug of mutant IDH1 20-mer peptide was given alongside topical imiquimod. There were eight vaccinations for patients, given in weeks 1, 3, 5, 7, 11, 15, 19 and 23. This table comes from immunoSEQ multiplex PCR, and its TCRdb copy is limited to in-frame clones, with some not included. The data contain roughly 22,000 clones, around 80% of them singletons. Study-level points and caveats: With respect to changes in top peripheral T cell clonotypes, pseudoprogression seemed unrelated.

The TCR sequence derives from a man aged 40-50 years with glioma. Some clones in this sample may be carry-over from other donors' samples. The sequencing used PBMCs, collected from a glioma patient whose treatment included an IDH1 peptide vaccine. This chain joins TRBV4-1 and TRBJ1-5; D may be TRBD1 (5 bases). In DNA form, the CDR3 reads TGCGCCAGCAGCCACAGGGTAGGCAGCAATCAGCCCCAGCATTTT. Encoded protein: CASSHRVGSNQPQHF.